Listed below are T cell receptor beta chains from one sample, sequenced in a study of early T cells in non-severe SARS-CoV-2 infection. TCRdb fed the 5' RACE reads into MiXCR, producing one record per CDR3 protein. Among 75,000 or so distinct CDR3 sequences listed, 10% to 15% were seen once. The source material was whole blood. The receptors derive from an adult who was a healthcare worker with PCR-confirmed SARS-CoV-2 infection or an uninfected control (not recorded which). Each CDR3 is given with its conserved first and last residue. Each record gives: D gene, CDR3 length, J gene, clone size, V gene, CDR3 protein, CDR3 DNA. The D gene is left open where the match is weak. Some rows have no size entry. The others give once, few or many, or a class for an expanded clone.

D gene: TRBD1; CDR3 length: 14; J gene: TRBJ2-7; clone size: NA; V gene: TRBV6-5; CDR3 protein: CASKVGTGSYEQYF; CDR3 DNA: TGTGCCAGCAAGGTCGGGACAGGGTCCTACGAGCAGTACTTC
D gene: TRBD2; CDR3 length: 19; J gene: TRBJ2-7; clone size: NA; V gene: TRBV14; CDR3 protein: CASSQDRLTSGISSYEQYF; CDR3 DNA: TGTGCCAGCAGCCAAGATCGCCTGACTAGCGGGATTTCGTCCTACGAGCAGTACTTC
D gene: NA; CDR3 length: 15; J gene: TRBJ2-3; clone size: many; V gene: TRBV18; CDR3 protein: CASSPSLGNLDTQYF; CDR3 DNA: TGTGCCAGCTCACCAAGTCTGGGAAATTTGGATACGCAGTATTTT
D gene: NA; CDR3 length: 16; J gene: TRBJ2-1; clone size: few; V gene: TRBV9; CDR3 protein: CASSGGLGGLYNEQFF; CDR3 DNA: TGTGCCAGCAGCGGCGGCCTCGGGGGCCTCTACAATGAGCAGTTCTTC
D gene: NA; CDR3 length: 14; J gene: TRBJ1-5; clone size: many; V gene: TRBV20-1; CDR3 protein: CSADDNTGNQPQHF; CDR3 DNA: TGCAGTGCCGACGACAATACGGGCAATCAGCCCCAGCATTTT
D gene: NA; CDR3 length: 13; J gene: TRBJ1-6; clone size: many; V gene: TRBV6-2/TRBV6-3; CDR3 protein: CASSYSSGSPLHF; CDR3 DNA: TGTGCCAGCAGTTACAGTTCCGGCTCACCCCTCCACTTT
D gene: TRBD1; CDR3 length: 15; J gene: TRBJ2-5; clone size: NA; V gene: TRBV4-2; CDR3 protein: CASSQRDRGPETQYF; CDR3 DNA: TGTGCCAGCAGCCAGCGGGACAGGGGGCCGGAGACCCAGTACTTC
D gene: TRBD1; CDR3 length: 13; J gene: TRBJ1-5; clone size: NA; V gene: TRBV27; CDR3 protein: CASSLGRGKPQHF; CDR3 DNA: TGTGCCAGCAGTTTAGGCAGGGGGAAGCCCCAGCATTTT
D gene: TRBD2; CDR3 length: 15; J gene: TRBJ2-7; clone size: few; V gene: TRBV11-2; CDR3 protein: CASSLGLAGFHEQYF; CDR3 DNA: TGTGCCAGCAGCCTTGGGCTAGCGGGATTCCACGAGCAGTACTTC
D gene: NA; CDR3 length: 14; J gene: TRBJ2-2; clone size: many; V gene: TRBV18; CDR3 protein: CASSRPTTIGELFF; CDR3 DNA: TGTGCCAGCTCACGACCTACAACAATCGGGGAGCTGTTTTTT
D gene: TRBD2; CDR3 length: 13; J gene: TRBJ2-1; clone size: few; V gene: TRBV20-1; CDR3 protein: CSASLAGGNEQFF; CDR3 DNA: TGCAGTGCTAGTCTCGCGGGAGGCAATGAGCAGTTCTTC
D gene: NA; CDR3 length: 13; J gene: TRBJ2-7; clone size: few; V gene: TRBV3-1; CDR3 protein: CASSQDFGYEQYF; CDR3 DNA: TGTGCCAGCAGCCAAGACTTTGGCTACGAGCAGTACTTC
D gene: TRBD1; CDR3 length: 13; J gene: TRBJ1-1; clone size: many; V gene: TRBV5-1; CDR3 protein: CASSLEGQGEAFF; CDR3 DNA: TGCGCCAGCAGCTTGGAGGGACAGGGTGAAGCTTTCTTT
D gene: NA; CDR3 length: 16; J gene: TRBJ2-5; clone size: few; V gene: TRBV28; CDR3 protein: CASSSLAGGGQETQYF; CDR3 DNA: TGTGCCAGCAGTTCCCTCGCTGGGGGAGGCCAAGAGACCCAGTACTTC
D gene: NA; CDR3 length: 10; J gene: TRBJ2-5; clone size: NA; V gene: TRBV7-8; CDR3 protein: CASSLETQYF; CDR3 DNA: TGTGCCAGCAGCTTAGAGACCCAGTACTTC
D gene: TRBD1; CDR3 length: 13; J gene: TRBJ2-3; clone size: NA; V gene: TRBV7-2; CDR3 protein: CASSPDRPDTQYF; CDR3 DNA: TGTGCCAGCAGTCCGGACAGGCCAGATACGCAGTATTTT
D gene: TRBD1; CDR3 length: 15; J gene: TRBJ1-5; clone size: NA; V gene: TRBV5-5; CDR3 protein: CASSPHLDRVQPQHF; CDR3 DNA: TGTGCCAGCAGCCCCCACTTGGACAGGGTTCAGCCCCAGCATTTT
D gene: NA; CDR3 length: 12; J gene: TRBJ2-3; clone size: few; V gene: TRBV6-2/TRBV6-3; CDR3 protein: CASSYNTDTQYF; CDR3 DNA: TGTGCCAGCAGTTACAACACAGATACGCAGTATTTT
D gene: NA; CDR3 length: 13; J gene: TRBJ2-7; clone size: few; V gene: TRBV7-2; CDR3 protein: CASSLISPYEQYF; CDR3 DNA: TGTGCCAGCAGCTTAATCTCGCCCTACGAGCAGTACTTC
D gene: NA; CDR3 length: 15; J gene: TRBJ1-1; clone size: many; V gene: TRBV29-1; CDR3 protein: CSVTPDRAKNTEAFF; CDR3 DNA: TGCAGCGTTACTCCCGACCGGGCGAAGAACACTGAAGCTTTCTTT
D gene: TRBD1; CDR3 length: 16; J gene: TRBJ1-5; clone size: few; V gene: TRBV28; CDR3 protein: CASSSEDRLSNQPQHF; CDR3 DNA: TGTGCCAGCAGTTCCGAGGACAGGCTTAGCAATCAGCCCCAGCATTTT
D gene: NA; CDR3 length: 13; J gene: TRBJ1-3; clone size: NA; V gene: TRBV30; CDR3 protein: CAWRSLPGNTIYF; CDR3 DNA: TGTGCCTGGAGAAGCCTGCCCGGAAACACCATATATTTT
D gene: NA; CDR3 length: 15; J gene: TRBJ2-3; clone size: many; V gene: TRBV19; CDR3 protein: CASTLSGVSTDTQYF; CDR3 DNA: TGTGCCAGTACCCTATCGGGTGTCAGCACAGATACGCAGTATTTT
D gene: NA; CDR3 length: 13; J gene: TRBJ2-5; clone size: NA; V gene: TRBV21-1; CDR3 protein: CASFLAGEETQYF; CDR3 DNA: TGTGCCAGCTTCCTAGCGGGAGAAGAGACCCAGTACTTC
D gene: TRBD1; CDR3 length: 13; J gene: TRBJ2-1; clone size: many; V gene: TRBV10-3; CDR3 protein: CAISTGQTREQFF; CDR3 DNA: TGTGCCATCAGCACGGGACAGACGAGGGAGCAGTTCTTC
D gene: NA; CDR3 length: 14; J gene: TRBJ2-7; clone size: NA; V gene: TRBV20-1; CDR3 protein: CSARAKFSYYEQYF; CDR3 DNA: TGCAGTGCTAGAGCAAAGTTCAGTTACTACGAGCAGTACTTC
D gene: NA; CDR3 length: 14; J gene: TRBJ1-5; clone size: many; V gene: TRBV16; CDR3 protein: CASSASTVNQPQHF; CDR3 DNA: TGTGCCAGCAGCGCCTCGACAGTGAATCAGCCCCAGCATTTT
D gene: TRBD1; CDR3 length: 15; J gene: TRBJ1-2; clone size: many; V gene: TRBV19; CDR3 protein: CASRLSTGGGYGYTF; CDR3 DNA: TGTGCCAGTAGGCTGTCCACAGGGGGCGGCTATGGCTACACCTTC
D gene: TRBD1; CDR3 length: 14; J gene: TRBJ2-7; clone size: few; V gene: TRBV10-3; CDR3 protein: CAIKAGTGGHEQYF; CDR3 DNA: TGTGCCATTAAAGCGGGGACAGGGGGACATGAGCAGTACTTC
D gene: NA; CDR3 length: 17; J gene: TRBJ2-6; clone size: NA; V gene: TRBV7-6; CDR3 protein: CASSLTSGYSGANVLTF; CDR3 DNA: TGTGCCAGCAGCTTAACCTCAGGGTACTCTGGGGCCAACGTCCTGACTTTC
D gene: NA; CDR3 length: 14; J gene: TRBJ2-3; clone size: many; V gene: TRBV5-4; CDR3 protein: CASSPHIPTDTQYF; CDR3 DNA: TGTGCCAGCAGCCCTCATATCCCCACAGATACGCAGTATTTT
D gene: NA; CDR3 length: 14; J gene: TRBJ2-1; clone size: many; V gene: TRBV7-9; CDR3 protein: CASSQASGVREQFF; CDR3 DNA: TGTGCCAGCAGCCAGGCGTCAGGGGTTCGTGAGCAGTTCTTC
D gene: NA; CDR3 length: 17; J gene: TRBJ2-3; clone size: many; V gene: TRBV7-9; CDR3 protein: CASSPPFRHVSTDTQYF; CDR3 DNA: TGTGCCAGCAGCCCCCCATTTCGCCACGTCAGCACAGATACGCAGTATTTT
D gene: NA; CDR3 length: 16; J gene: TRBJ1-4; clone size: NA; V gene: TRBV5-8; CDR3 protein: CASSLSLRGVLEKLFF; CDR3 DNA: TGTGCCAGCAGCTTGAGTTTGCGGGGGGTGCTTGAAAAACTGTTTTTT
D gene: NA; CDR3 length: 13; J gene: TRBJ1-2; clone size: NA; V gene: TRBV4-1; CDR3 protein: CASSQTVGYGYTF; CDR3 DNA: TGCGCCAGCAGCCAAACAGTGGGCTATGGCTACACCTTC
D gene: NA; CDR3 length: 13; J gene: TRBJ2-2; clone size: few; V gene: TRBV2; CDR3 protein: CASSERNTGELFF; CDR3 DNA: TGTGCCAGCAGTGAAAGGAACACCGGGGAGCTGTTTTTT
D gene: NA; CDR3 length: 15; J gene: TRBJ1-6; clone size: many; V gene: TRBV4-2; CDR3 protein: CASSPMAGRNSPLHF; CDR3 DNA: TGTGCCAGCAGCCCTATGGCGGGGAGGAATTCACCCCTCCACTTT
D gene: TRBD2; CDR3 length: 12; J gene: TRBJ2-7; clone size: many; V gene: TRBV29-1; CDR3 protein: CSGGLGLYEQYF; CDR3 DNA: TGCAGCGGCGGACTAGGTCTATACGAGCAGTACTTC
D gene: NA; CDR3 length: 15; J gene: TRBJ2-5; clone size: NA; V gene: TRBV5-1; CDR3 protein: CASSLRAQYQETQYF; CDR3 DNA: TGCGCCAGCAGCTTGAGAGCGCAGTACCAAGAGACCCAGTACTTC
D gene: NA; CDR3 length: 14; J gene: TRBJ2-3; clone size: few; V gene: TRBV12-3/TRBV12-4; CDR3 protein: CASSLRQRTDTQYF; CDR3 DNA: TGTGCCAGCAGTTTAAGGCAGCGCACAGATACGCAGTATTTT
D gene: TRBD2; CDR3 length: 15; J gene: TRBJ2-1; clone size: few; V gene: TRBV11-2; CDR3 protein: CASSTTSARGNEQFF; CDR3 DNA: TGTGCCAGCAGCACGACTAGCGCGAGGGGCAATGAGCAGTTCTTC
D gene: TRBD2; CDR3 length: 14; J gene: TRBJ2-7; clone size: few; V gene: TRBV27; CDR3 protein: CASSLGLARYEQYF; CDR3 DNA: TGTGCCAGCAGCCTCGGACTAGCGCGCTACGAGCAGTACTTC
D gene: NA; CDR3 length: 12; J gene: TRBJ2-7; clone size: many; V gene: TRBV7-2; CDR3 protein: CASSQEVGSRYF; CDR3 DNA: TGTGCCAGCAGCCAGGAGGTCGGGAGTCGGTACTTC
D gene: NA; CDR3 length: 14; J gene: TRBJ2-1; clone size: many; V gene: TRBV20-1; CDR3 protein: CSARGGSVVNEQFF; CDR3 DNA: TGCAGTGCTAGAGGAGGTAGCGTGGTCAATGAGCAGTTCTTC
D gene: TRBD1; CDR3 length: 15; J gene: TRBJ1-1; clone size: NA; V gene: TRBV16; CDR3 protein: CASSRGQGVLSEAFF; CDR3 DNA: TGTGCCAGCAGCCGTGGACAGGGTGTTCTTTCTGAAGCTTTCTTT
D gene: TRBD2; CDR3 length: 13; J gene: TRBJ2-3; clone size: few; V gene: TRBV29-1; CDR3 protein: CSVDRLATDTQYF; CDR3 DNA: TGCAGCGTTGACAGACTAGCGACAGATACGCAGTATTTT
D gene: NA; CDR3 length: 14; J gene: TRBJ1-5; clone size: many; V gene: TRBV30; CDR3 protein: CAWSVFGYNQPQHF; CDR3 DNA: TGTGCCTGGAGTGTATTCGGGTATAATCAGCCCCAGCATTTT
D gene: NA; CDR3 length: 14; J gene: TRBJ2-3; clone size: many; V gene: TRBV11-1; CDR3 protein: CASSFPGATDTQYF; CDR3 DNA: TGTGCCAGCAGCTTTCCGGGGGCGACAGATACGCAGTATTTT
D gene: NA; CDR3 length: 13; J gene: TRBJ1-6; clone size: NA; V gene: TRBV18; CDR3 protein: CASSPGLGAPLHF; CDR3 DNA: TGTGCCAGCTCACCAGGTCTGGGGGCACCCCTCCACTTT
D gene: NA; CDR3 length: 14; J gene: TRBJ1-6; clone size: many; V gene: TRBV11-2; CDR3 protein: CASSLTGGPSPLHF; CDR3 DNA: TGTGCCAGCAGTTTGACCGGAGGCCCTTCACCCCTCCACTTT
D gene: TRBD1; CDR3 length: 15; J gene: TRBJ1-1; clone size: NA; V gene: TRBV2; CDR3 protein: CASSSQTGRNTEAFF; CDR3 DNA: TGTGCCAGCAGTAGCCAGACAGGGAGGAACACTGAAGCTTTCTTT
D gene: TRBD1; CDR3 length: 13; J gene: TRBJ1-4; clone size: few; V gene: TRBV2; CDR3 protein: CASNRDRVEKLFF; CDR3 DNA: TGTGCCAGCAACCGGGACAGGGTTGAAAAACTGTTTTTT
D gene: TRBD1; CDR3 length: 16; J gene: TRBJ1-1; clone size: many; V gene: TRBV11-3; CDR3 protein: CASSFGTGGGPSEAFF; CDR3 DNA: TGTGCCAGCAGCTTCGGGACAGGAGGGGGCCCCTCCGAAGCTTTCTTT
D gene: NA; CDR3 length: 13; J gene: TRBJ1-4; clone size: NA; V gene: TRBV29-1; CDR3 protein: CSVGGESSEKLFF; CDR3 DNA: TGCAGCGTGGGGGGGGAATCTTCCGAAAAACTGTTTTTT
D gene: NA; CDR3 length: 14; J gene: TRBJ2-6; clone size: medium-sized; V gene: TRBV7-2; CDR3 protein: CASSPNSGANVLTF; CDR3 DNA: TGTGCCAGCAGCCCGAACTCTGGGGCCAACGTCCTGACTTTC
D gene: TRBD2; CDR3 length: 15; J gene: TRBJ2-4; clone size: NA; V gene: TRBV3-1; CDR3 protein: CASSQVGLAGDIQYF; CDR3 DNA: TGTGCCAGCAGCCAAGTAGGACTAGCGGGGGACATTCAGTACTTC
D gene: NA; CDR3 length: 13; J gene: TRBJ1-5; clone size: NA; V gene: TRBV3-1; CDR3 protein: CASSLEGYQPQHF; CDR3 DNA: TGTGCCAGCAGCCTGGAGGGGTATCAGCCCCAGCATTTT
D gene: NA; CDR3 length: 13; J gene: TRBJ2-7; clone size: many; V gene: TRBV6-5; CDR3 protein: CASRRTPGHEQYF; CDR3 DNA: TGTGCCAGCAGGCGGACTCCGGGCCACGAGCAGTACTTC
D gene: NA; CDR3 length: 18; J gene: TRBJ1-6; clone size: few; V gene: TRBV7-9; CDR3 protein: CASSRGRGASPVPSPLHF; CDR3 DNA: TGTGCCAGCAGCCGGGGGAGAGGAGCGAGCCCAGTACCTTCACCCCTCCACTTT
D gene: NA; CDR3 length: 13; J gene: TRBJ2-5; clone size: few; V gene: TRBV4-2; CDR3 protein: CASSPQVGETQYF; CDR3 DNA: TGTGCCAGCAGCCCCCAGGTTGGGGAGACCCAGTACTTC